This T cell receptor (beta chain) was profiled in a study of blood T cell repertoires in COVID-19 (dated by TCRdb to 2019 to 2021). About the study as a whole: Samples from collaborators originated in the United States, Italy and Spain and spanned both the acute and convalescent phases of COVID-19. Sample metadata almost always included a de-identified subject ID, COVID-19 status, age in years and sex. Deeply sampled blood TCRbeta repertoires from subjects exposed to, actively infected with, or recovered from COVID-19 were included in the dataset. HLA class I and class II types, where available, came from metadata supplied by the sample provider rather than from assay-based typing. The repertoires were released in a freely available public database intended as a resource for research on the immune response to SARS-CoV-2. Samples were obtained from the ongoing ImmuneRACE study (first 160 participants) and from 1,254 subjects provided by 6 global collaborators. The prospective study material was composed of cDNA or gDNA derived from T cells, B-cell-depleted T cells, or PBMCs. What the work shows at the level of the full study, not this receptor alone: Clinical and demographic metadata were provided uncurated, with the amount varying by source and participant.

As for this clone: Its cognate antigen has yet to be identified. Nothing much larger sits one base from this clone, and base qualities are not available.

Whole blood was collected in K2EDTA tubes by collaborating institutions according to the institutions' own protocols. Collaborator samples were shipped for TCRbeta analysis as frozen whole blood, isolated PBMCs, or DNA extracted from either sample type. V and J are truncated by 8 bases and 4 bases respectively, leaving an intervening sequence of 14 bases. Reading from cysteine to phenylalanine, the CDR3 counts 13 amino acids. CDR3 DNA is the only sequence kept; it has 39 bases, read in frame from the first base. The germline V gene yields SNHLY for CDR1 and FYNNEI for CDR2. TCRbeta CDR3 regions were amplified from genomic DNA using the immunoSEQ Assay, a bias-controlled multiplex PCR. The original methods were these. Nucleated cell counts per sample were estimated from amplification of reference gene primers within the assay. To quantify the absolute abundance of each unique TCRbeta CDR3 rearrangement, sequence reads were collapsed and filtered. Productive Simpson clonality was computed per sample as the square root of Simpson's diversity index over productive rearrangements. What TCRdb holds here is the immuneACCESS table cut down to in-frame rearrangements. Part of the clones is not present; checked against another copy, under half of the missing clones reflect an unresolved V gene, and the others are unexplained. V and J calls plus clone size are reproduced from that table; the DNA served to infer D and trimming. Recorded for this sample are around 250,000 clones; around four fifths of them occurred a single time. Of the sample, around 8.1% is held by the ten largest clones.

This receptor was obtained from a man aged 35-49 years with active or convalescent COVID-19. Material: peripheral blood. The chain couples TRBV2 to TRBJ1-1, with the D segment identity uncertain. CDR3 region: CASRTGGGTEAFF. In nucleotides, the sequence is TGTGCCAGCCGGACTGGAGGAGGCACTGAAGCTTTCTTT.